This T cell receptor beta chain is from a study of blood T cell repertoires in COVID-19. Using immunoSEQ multiplex PCR, the repertoire was profiled, and TCRdb retains in-frame clones only, with some absent. This sample has approximately 28,000 clones, with roughly 80% found just once. This CDR3 comprises 19 residues. The V gene's germline CDR1 is KGHSH and CDR2 LQKENI. Deletions cut 0 bases from V and 0 bases from J, with 15 bases between. The sample comprised peripheral blood. This rearrangement joins TRBV18 to TRBJ2-6, with D maybe TRBD2 (7 bases). The sequence came from an older woman with acute or convalescent COVID-19. For the CDR3, the DNA is TGTGCCAGCTCACCACCTTTGGGGGGGGCAACCTCTGGGGCCAACGTCCTGACTTTC. Translation: CASSPPLGGATSGANVLTF.